This T cell receptor (beta chain) comes out of a study of shared clonotypes between healthy human individuals. TCRdb's copy holds only in-frame clones and misses some; the assay was immunoSEQ multiplex PCR. The data hold 400,000 to 600,000 clones, with 90% to 96% observed a single time. The sequence came from a woman younger than 45 in good health. Material for sequencing was naive CD4+ T cells sorted from blood. The subset denotes: CD45RA+ positively selected.

The CDR3 is CRGGGSTEAFF. The CDR3 DNA is TGCAGGGGTGGGGGAAGCACTGAAGCTTTCTTT. V and J are TRBV20-1 and TRBJ1-1; D may be TRBD1 (5 bases). CDR1 and CDR2 (germline): DFQATT, SNEGSKA (reference sequence). The CDR3 totals 11 residues.